These 14 T cell receptor beta chains share one sample of origin, sequenced in a study of blood T cells in healthy people across ages. PCR was performed a second time for about 7 to 11 cycles using a sample-barcoded 5' primer and a J-beta primer mix. MiXCR, run by TCRdb on the 5' RACE reads, gives a single entry per CDR3 protein. The data hold about 1,400,000 distinct CDR3 sequences, with 42% observed a single time. Sequencing was performed on blood. All receptors come from a woman aged 18-29 years in good health.

This clonotype was counted only a few times. V usage is TRBV12-3 or TRBV12-4 and J usage is TRBJ2-7; D might be TRBD1 (6 bases). Trimming stripped 6 bases from V and 10 bases from J, with 16 bases between. The CDR3 has 12 amino acids. The CDR3 DNA follows: TGTGCCAGCAGAAACCCTGGGGGACACCAGTACTTC. Its translation is CASRNPGGHQYF.

V gene TRBV27 combines with J gene TRBJ1-1; 7 positions agree with TRBD1. The germline gives CDR1 MNHEY, CDR2 SMNVEV (reference sequence). The CDR3 totals 14 residues. J gave up 2 bases and V 7 bases, and 7 bases lay outside the gene matches. The CDR3 loop is CASMGWDRNTEAFF. In nucleotides, the CDR3 is TGTGCCAGCATGGGGTGGGACAGAAACACTGAAGCTTTCTTT.

V and J are TRBV6-4 and TRBJ1-1; D remains unclear. The V gene's germline CDR1 is MRHNA and CDR2 SNTAGT. The CDR3 runs 14 residues. V shed 0 bases and J shed 5 bases, with 10 bases lying between them. CDR3 sequence: CASSDSPGETEAFF. DNA of the CDR3: TGTGCCAGCAGTGACTCCCCCGGTGAAACTGAAGCTTTCTTT.

The chain uses TRBV5-1 and TRBJ2-7, with unresolved D. The CDR3 has 14 amino acids. Germline V gene lookup returns CDR1 SGHRS and CDR2 YFSETQ. Trimming removed 4 bases at V and 2 bases at J, with 13 bases between. This CDR3 reads CASSLSLRTYEQYF. CDR3 nucleotides: TGCGCCAGCAGCCTGTCGCTGAGAACCTACGAGCAGTACTTC. Looking up the rest from reference TRBV5-1 and TRBJ2-7 gives the full variable domain: KAGVTQTPRYLIKTRGQQVTLSCSPISGHRSVSWYQQTPGQGLQFLFEYFSETQRNKGNFPGRFSGRQFSNSRSEMNVSTLELGDSALYLCASSLSLRTYEQYFGPGTRLTVT.

The rearrangement links TRBV4-1 to TRBJ1-5; no definite D call. With 4 bases removed from V and 10 bases from J, the gap between germline ends came to 14 bases. This CDR3 spans 13 amino acids. CDR1 MGHRA and CDR2 YSYEKL come from the germline V gene. In DNA, the CDR3 is TGCGCCAGCAGCCCCCCGGGGAACACTCCCCAGCATTTT. Its translation is CASSPPGNTPQHF.

The V gene is TRBV9, the J gene TRBJ2-3, with TRBD2 matching over 8 bases. V trimming: 4 bases; J trimming: 5 bases; junction bases outside the gene matches: 12. The germline gives CDR1 SGDLS, CDR2 YYNGEE. CDR3 length: 16 amino acids. CDR3 in DNA: TGTGCCAGCAGCCCCCGGGGTAGCGGGACTGGAGATACGCAGTATTTT. Amino acids: CASSPRGSGTGDTQYF.

This clonotype was found a few times. This chain links TRBV11-2 with TRBJ2-4, with D perhaps matching TRBD1 or TRBD2 (5 bases each). Germline V gene sequence: CDR1 SGHAT, CDR2 FQNNGV. The CDR3 contains 20 residues. V gave up 4 bases and J gave up 0 bases, with 25 bases separating them. The CDR3 DNA reads TGTGCCAGCAGCTCCCGGTCCCGACAGAGAGGGGATATAGCCAAAAACATTCAGTACTTC. Protein: CASSSRSRQRGDIAKNIQYF.

J is TRBJ1-1 and V is TRBV20-1; 7 bases line up with TRBD1. Germline CDR1 reads DFQATT; CDR2 reads SNEGSKA (reference sequence). V dropped 7 bases and J dropped 0; count of bases not matched to a gene: 8. The CDR3 loop spans 14 amino acids. The DNA of the CDR3 is TGCAGTGGCCCGGGACAGACTATGAACACTGAAGCTTTCTTT. It encodes CSGPGQTMNTEAFF.

This clonotype was counted only a few times. This chain uses TRBV2 with TRBJ1-2; a weak D match, TRBD1 (5 bases). There are 15 residues in the CDR3. V was cut by 4 bases and J by 3 bases, with 15 bases left in between. Germline CDR1 is SNHLY and CDR2 is FYNNEI. The CDR3 loop is CASSGAQGTDYGYTF. The CDR3 DNA reads as TGTGCCAGCAGTGGGGCCCAGGGAACGGACTATGGCTACACCTTC.

This clonotype was seen more than once but under ten times. Here the CDR3 reads CASLDTGNYNEQFF. The DNA for the CDR3 is TGTGCCAGCCTCGATACAGGGAATTACAATGAGCAGTTCTTC. This chain links TRBV2 with TRBJ2-1; TRBD1 is a possible D gene (6 bases). V was cut by 8 bases and J by 4 bases, with 15 bases left in between. Per the germline V gene, CDR1 is SNHLY and CDR2 is FYNNEI. This CDR3 is 14 amino acids long.

This clonotype was detected a few times. The gene calls are TRBV20-1 and TRBJ2-7; perhaps TRBD1 as D (5 bases). Germline V gene lookup returns CDR1 DFQATT and CDR2 SNEGSKA (reference sequence). Trimming took off 0 bases at V and 7 bases at J, with 16 bases between the two ends. The CDR3 runs to 14 residues. The CDR3 region is CSARDRDRGWEQYF. In DNA form, the CDR3 reads TGCAGTGCTAGAGATCGCGACAGAGGTTGGGAGCAGTACTTC.

V is TRBV27 and J is TRBJ1-5; no definite D call. Trimming took 6 bases from V and 3 from J, leaving 9 bases between them. The germline gives CDR1 MNHEY, CDR2 SMNVEV (reference sequence). This CDR3 comprises 13 residues. The CDR3 reads CASSLSTNQPQHF. In DNA, the CDR3 is TGTGCCAGCAGCCTGTCGACCAATCAGCCCCAGCATTTT.

This clonotype occurred once. V usage is TRBV29-1 and J usage is TRBJ2-5, with unresolved D. This CDR3 comprises 15 residues. Per the germline V gene, CDR1 is SQVTM and CDR2 is ANQGSEA. Trimming cost V 4 bases and J 3 bases, with 18 bases left between them. DNA of the CDR3: TGCAGCGTTGCGGCACGCCTTAGCAACAAAGAGACCCAGTACTTC. Translating it yields CSVAARLSNKETQYF. Together with reference TRBV29-1 and TRBJ2-5, the CDR3 gives the full variable domain: SAVISQKPSRDICQRGTSLTIQCQVDSQVTMMFWYRQQPGQSLTLIATANQGSEATYESGFVIDKFPISRPNLTFSTLTVSNMSPEDSSIYLCSVAARLSNKETQYFGPGTRLLVL.

The chain combines TRBV12-3 or TRBV12-4 with TRBJ2-3; possible D gene TRBD2, 7 bases. The CDR3 extends over 12 amino acids. Trimming left V 4 bases short and J 12 bases short, with 14 bases between. CDR3 nucleotides: TGTGCCAGCAGTTGGGGGGGCCTCCCACAGTATTTT. Translating gives CASSWGGLPQYF.